This passage covers 18 T cell receptor beta chains from one sample sequenced in a study of T cell repertoires in cytomegalovirus infection. Using its own MiXCR run on the reads, TCRdb lists one record per CDR3 protein. The sample yields about 230,000 distinct CDR3 sequences, approximately 22% seen once. Sequenced: CD8+ T cells from PBMCs. These receptors all stem from a human donor in good health (CMV status not recorded). Some clones in this sample may be carry-over from other donors' samples.

The chain recombines TRBV12-3 or TRBV12-4 with TRBJ1-1; 7 bases map to TRBD1. V lost 6 bases to trimming and J lost 5 bases; unmatched junction nucleotides: 9. CDR3 size: 14 residues. CDR3 DNA sequence: TGTGCCAGCAGCCCCCAACACAGGGGTACTGAAGCTTTCTTT. Translation gives CASSPQHRGTEAFF.

This clonotype was counted only a few times. The chain carries TRBV28 and TRBJ2-5; D ambiguous. The CDR3 sequence is 13 residues long. V was shortened by 2 bases and J by 5 bases, with 9 bases between the two germline ends. Germline CDR1 is MDHEN and CDR2 is SYDVKM. CDR3 region: CASSLQISETQYF. DNA for the CDR3: TGTGCCAGCAGTTTACAAATTTCGGAGACCCAGTACTTC.

This clonotype was found once. The CDR3 DNA reads as TGCGCCAGCAGCCAAAATCAGGGTCTCTATGGCTACACCTTC. Translation gives CASSQNQGLYGYTF. The chain links TRBV4-1 to TRBJ1-2, with D possibly matching TRBD1 (5 bases). The CDR3 contains 14 residues. Germline V CDR1 and CDR2: MGHRA, YSYEKL. Trimming took off 2 bases at V and 4 bases at J, with 11 bases between the two ends.

The chain is built from TRBV28 and TRBJ2-3; TRBD1 matches 9 bases. The CDR3 totals 15 residues. V was pared by 3 bases and J by 4 bases, with 5 bases of the junction left unmatched. CDR1 MDHEN and CDR2 SYDVKM come from the germline V gene. The CDR3 is CASSLEQGAADTQYF. The CDR3 coding sequence is TGTGCCAGCAGTTTGGAACAGGGGGCGGCAGATACGCAGTATTTT.

The chain has TRBV30 and TRBJ1-1, with D uncertain. Trimming removed 3 bases at V and 1 base at J, with 3 bases between. The CDR3 is 11 amino acids. Germline V gives CDR1 GTSNPN, CDR2 SVGIG (reference sequence). CDR3 amino acids: CAWRGNTEAFF. The CDR3 DNA is TGTGCCTGGAGGGGGAACACTGAAGCTTTCTTT.

The chain uses TRBV29-1 and TRBJ2-7, with D perhaps TRBD2 (5 bases). Germline CDR1 and CDR2: SQVTM and ANQGSEA. The CDR3 has 12 residues. V was pared by 3 bases and J by 5 bases, with 11 bases between. CDR3 loop: CSVERSGDEQYF. CDR3 sequence (DNA): TGCAGCGTTGAGAGATCCGGGGACGAGCAGTACTTC.

This rearrangement joins TRBV2 to TRBJ1-5; D remains ambiguous. V shed 7 bases and J shed 0 bases, with 4 bases lying between them. The CDR3 sequence is 12 residues long. Germline lookup yields CDR1 SNHLY and CDR2 FYNNEI. The CDR3 region is CASTDSNQPQHF. In DNA form, the CDR3 reads TGTGCCAGCACAGATAGCAATCAGCCCCAGCATTTT.

The J gene is TRBJ1-1, the V gene TRBV6-2 or TRBV6-3, with a tentative D call TRBD1 (5 bases). CDR1 is MNHEY, CDR2 SVGEGT, per germline. The CDR3 spans 13 residues. V was trimmed by 6 bases and J by 8 bases, leaving 16 bases between them. The CDR3 nucleotides read TGTGCCAGCAGCACGACGCAGGGAAGAGAAGCTTTCTTT. It is translated as CASSTTQGREAFF.

This clonotype has only a few counts. The chain joins TRBV6-6 to TRBJ2-1; no clear D. Germline V gene sequence: CDR1 MNHNY, CDR2 SVGAGI (reference sequence). Trimming cost V 5 bases and J 1 base, with 15 bases left between them. The CDR3 totals 16 residues. The CDR3 nucleotides read TGTGCCAGCAGTGCCCAACCTGCCCCATCCTACAATGAGCAGTTCTTC. Amino acid sequence: CASSAQPAPSYNEQFF.

The rearrangement joins TRBV7-6 to TRBJ2-1; D is possibly TRBD1 or TRBD2 (6 bases each). Trimming shortened V by 3 bases and J by 0 bases, and 12 bases separated the two germline ends. This CDR3 has 16 amino acids. Germline V gene sequence: CDR1 SGHVS, CDR2 FNYEAQ. For the CDR3, the DNA is TGTGCCAGCAGCTTCGAGGGGGGTCGCTCCTACAATGAGCAGTTCTTC. This encodes CASSFEGGRSYNEQFF.

This clonotype occurred many times. This chain joins TRBV2 and TRBJ2-3, with D perhaps matching TRBD2 (7 bases). Germline V gene sequence: CDR1 SNHLY, CDR2 FYNNEI. Trimming cost V 4 bases and J 4 bases, with 15 bases left between them. The CDR3 is 15 amino acids. For the CDR3, the DNA is TGTGCCAGCAGTGTAGGTGGGGGGGCCGCAGATACGCAGTATTTT. It yields the protein CASSVGGGAADTQYF.

In its sample, this clonotype was seen a few times. The chain joins TRBV2 to TRBJ2-2; 8 nucleotides line up with TRBD1. This CDR3 is 16 amino acids long. J was trimmed by 7 bases and V by 6 bases; bases with no gene match: 13. Germline loops: CDR1 SNHLY, CDR2 FYNNEI. CDR3 amino acids: CASSDGQGNYGGELFF. In DNA form, the CDR3 reads TGTGCCAGCAGCGACGGACAGGGCAATTACGGCGGGGAGCTGTTTTTT.

In this sample, this clonotype turned up a few times. The CDR3 sequence: CASSWTGRNEQFF. The DNA of the CDR3 is TGTGCCAGCAGCTGGACAGGGCGCAATGAGCAGTTCTTC. The chain links TRBV7-9 to TRBJ2-1, with 8 bases matching TRBD1. V gave up 4 bases and J gave up 6 bases; unmatched junction bases: 2. Germline CDR1 reads SEHNR; CDR2 reads FQNEAQ (reference sequence). The CDR3 has 13 amino acids.

As DNA, the CDR3 is TGTGCCAGCAGTCCGGGGACTAGCGGGAGAGATACGCAGTATTTT. This encodes CASSPGTSGRDTQYF. The gene calls are TRBV28 and TRBJ2-3; 14 bases are a match to TRBD2. The CDR3 has 15 residues. V trimming: 5 bases; J trimming: 5 bases; junction bases outside the gene matches: 3. Germline CDR1 reads MDHEN; CDR2 reads SYDVKM.

This clonotype was counted a few times. This chain connects TRBV27 to TRBJ2-1; 12 bases agree with TRBD2. The trim removed 5 bases at V and 8 bases at J, leaving 10 bases unmatched. Germline V lookup: CDR1 MNHEY, CDR2 SMNVEV (reference sequence). The CDR3 has 16 amino acids. This CDR3 reads CASSPKTSGGRDEQFF. The CDR3 DNA sequence: TGTGCCAGCAGTCCCAAGACTAGCGGGGGTCGGGATGAGCAGTTCTTC.

This clonotype was recorded a few times. V gene TRBV20-1 combines with J gene TRBJ2-3; D may be TRBD1 (6 bases). From germline, CDR1 is DFQATT and CDR2 SNEGSKA (reference sequence). Trimming pared 5 bases from V and 5 bases from J, leaving 20 bases between. The CDR3 extends over 15 amino acids. Written as DNA, the CDR3 is TGCAGTGCTTGGGACACCATGTTGGGGGAAGATACGCAGTATTTT. It codes for CSAWDTMLGEDTQYF.

The chain uses TRBV2 and TRBJ1-1; no firm D call. The length of the CDR3 is 12 residues. CDR1 is SNHLY, CDR2 FYNNEI, per germline. The V and J ends lost 8 bases and 8 bases respectively, with 15 bases between them. The CDR3 coding sequence is TGTGCCAGCCCGGGTGGGGAAGCCGAAGCTTTCTTT. Translated: CASPGGEAEAFF.

This clonotype showed up just a few times. The chain links TRBV14 to TRBJ2-1; D remains ambiguous. Germline V CDR1 and CDR2: SGHDN, FVKESK. The CDR3 runs 13 residues. The V end lost 0 bases, the J end lost 7 bases, and 7 bases lay between the germline ends. This chain's CDR3 is CASSQDNVNEQFF. CDR3 DNA sequence: TGTGCCAGCAGCCAAGACAACGTAAATGAGCAGTTCTTC.